The clone carrying this T cell receptor (beta chain) occurred a few times. The target antigen is unknown. Expressed TCRB transcripts were sequenced because the entire RNA isolate underwent reverse transcription. Profiled with immunoSEQ multiplex PCR; TCRdb holds only in-frame clones, not every one. The table includes 130,000 to 150,000 clones, nearly 50% detected once. The sample comes from a study of beta chain features in type 1 diabetes. In the study overall: In all, around 99 million sorted cells from all samples were analyzed.

General study findings and limits: Significant though moderate, a shortening of TCRB CDR3s appeared in all four CD4+ subsets of Type 1 diabetes patients. For type 1 diabetes patients, VDJ junctions showed fewer insertions and more deletions.

There are 15 residues in the CDR3. Trimming took 7 bases from V and 7 from J; bases not matched to a gene: 17. The V gene's germline CDR1 is SQVTM and CDR2 ANQGSEA. The sequence was obtained from a man younger than 30 in good health. J is TRBJ2-3 and V is TRBV29-1; 7 bases agree with TRBD2. Input material: Tregs from blood. CDR3 DNA sequence: TGCAGCGCCGGGTTGCGACTAGCCAGATCTCATACGCAGTATTTT. This gives the protein CSAGLRLARSHTQYF.